Listed below are T cell receptor beta chains from one sample, sequenced in a study of HIV-infected patients and healthy controls. TCRdb recomputed calls from the 5' RACE reads with MiXCR, one row per CDR3 protein. The table has approximately 22,000 distinct CDR3 sequences, approximately 7.7% seen once; the top ten hold roughly 4.3%. Sequencing was carried out using blood. The source of these receptors is an adult in good health. CDR3s include the opening cysteine and the closing phenylalanine or tryptophan. The D gene is left open where the match is weak. Expanded clones get a size class; other rows say once, few or many, or leave the size out.

v_gene,d_gene,len,j_gene,abundance,CDR3aa,CDR3nt
TRBV6-5,.,15,TRBJ1-2,many,CASSYSFGAAYGYTF,TGTGCCAGCAGTTACTCGTTCGGGGCGGCCTATGGCTACACCTTC
TRBV6-5,.,15,TRBJ2-2,medium-sized,CASSYSGRNTGELFF,TGTGCCAGCAGTTACTCAGGGAGGAACACCGGGGAGCTGTTTTTT
TRBV7-2,.,21,TRBJ2-7,many,CASSFVAAARTGIGDKYEQYF,TGTGCCAGCAGCTTTGTTGCGGCAGCCCGGACCGGGATAGGGGACAAGTACGAGCAGTACTTC
TRBV6-5,.,12,TRBJ1-4,few,CASMADNEKLFF,TGTGCCAGCATGGCCGATAATGAAAAACTGTTTTTT
TRBV12-3/TRBV12-4,.,14,TRBJ1-5,many,CASSFSRANQPQHF,TGTGCCAGCAGTTTTTCGAGGGCCAATCAGCCCCAGCATTTT
TRBV11-2,.,16,TRBJ2-7,many,CASSLLAYSTAVEQYF,TGTGCCAGCAGCTTACTTGCGTATTCGACGGCAGTCGAGCAGTACTTC
TRBV6-6,.,17,TRBJ1-6,many,CASSYPPGGAYNSPLHF,TGTGCCAGCAGTTACCCGCCCGGGGGGGCTTATAATTCACCCCTCCACTTT
TRBV6-2/TRBV6-3,TRBD2,14,TRBJ2-1,many,CASGTSGARDEQFF,TGTGCCAGCGGGACTAGCGGGGCGAGGGATGAGCAGTTCTTC
TRBV29-1,TRBD1,15,TRBJ2-3,many,CSVDLGTGRTDTQYF,TGCAGCGTTGATCTGGGGACAGGACGCACAGATACGCAGTATTTT
TRBV9,TRBD2,20,TRBJ2-1,many,CASSVERGLAVRSSYNEQFF,TGTGCCAGCAGCGTAGAGCGGGGACTAGCGGTACGGAGCTCCTACAATGAGCAGTTCTTC
TRBV10-1,.,13,TRBJ1-1,medium-sized,CASSLGGNTEAFF,TGCGCCAGCAGTCTCGGGGGGAACACTGAAGCTTTCTTT
TRBV29-1,.,12,TRBJ2-7,.,CSARQSSYEQYF,TGCAGCGCCCGACAGAGCTCCTACGAGCAGTACTTC
TRBV7-9,.,15,TRBJ2-3,many,CATTTRTTLTDTQYF,TGTGCCACCACTACACGGACGACACTCACAGATACGCAGTATTTT
TRBV10-3,.,16,TRBJ2-1,.,CAISDVQPDSYNEQFF,TGTGCCATCAGTGATGTCCAACCCGACTCCTACAATGAGCAGTTCTTC
TRBV6-1,.,12,TRBJ1-1,.,CASSEKNTEAFF,TGTGCCAGCAGTGAAAAAAACACTGAAGCTTTCTTT
TRBV7-2,.,17,TRBJ2-1,few,CASSSTDLREAYNEQFF,TGTGCCAGCAGCTCCACTGACCTGAGGGAGGCCTACAATGAGCAGTTCTTC
TRBV6-6,.,15,TRBJ2-7,many,CASSYSRGGGYEQYF,TGTGCCAGCAGTTACTCGAGAGGGGGAGGCTACGAGCAGTACTTC
TRBV12-3/TRBV12-4,.,11,TRBJ2-5,.,CASSLGETQYF,TGTGCCAGCAGTTTGGGGGAGACCCAGTACTTC
TRBV19,.,13,TRBJ1-1,.,CASSILANTEAFF,TGTGCCAGTAGTATATTGGCGAACACTGAAGCTTTCTTT
TRBV7-9,TRBD1,15,TRBJ2-7,.,CASSSRGGVLVEQYF,TGTGCCAGCAGCTCCCGAGGGGGCGTGTTAGTCGAGCAGTACTTC
TRBV6-2/TRBV6-3,.,14,TRBJ2-6,many,CATRHRSGANVLTF,TGTGCCACCCGGCATCGCTCTGGGGCCAACGTCCTGACTTTC
TRBV5-1,.,14,TRBJ1-1,many,CASSRGDSRTEAFF,TGCGCCAGCAGCCGCGGGGACTCCAGGACTGAAGCTTTCTTT
TRBV6-6,.,14,TRBJ2-1,once,CASSLRGLQNEQFF,TGTGCCAGCAGCCTCAGGGGACTCCAGAATGAGCAGTTCTTC
TRBV20-1,.,14,TRBJ1-1,many,CSARAAEGWTEAFF,TGCAGTGCTAGAGCGGCCGAGGGGTGGACTGAAGCTTTCTTT
TRBV10-3,TRBD1,14,TRBJ2-7,many,CAISLGTGYLEQYF,TGTGCCATCAGCCTCGGGACAGGGTATCTCGAGCAGTACTTC
TRBV19,.,12,TRBJ2-3,many,CASSIPQGTQYF,TGTGCCAGTAGTATTCCGCAGGGCACGCAGTATTTT
TRBV3-1,.,13,TRBJ2-3,many,CASSQDREDTQYF,TGTGCCAGCAGCCAAGATCGGGAAGATACGCAGTATTTT